The sequence of this T cell receptor beta chain was determined in a study of blood T cell repertoires in COVID-19. Study-wide context: The United States, Italy and Spain provided the acute and convalescent COVID-19 samples. T cells, B-cell-depleted T cells, or PBMCs supplied cDNA or gDNA.

How the authors handled the data: By means of reference gene primer amplification, nucleated cell counts were estimated. The method was immunoSEQ multiplex PCR; TCRdb's version includes in-frame clones alone and lacks a portion of them. D and trimming come from the DNA, and the V and J calls and clone size come from that table. The sample lists tens of thousands of clones, around 89% occurring once. V lost 3 bases and J 0 bases, leaving 10 bases between the germline ends. Germline assignment: CDR1 SGHRS and CDR2 YFSETQ. This CDR3 has 16 amino acids. Sequences were obtained from peripheral blood. This receptor was taken from an elderly woman with acute or convalescent COVID-19. This chain links TRBV5-1 with TRBJ2-6, with a possible D match to TRBD1 (5 bases). The CDR3 region is CASSSVTGSGANVLTF. For the CDR3, the DNA is TGCGCCAGCAGCTCGGTCACAGGCTCTGGGGCCAACGTCCTGACTTTC.